This paragraph reports one T cell receptor (beta chain). The assay was immunoSEQ multiplex PCR, and TCRdb's table has in-frame clones only and misses some. The table includes 90,000 to 100,000 clones, 88% detected once. This sample stems from a study of T cell responses to AZD1222 COVID-19 vaccine. Per the germline V gene, CDR1 is DFQATT and CDR2 is SNEGSKA (reference sequence). Trimming took off 2 bases at V and 2 bases at J, with 1 base between the two ends. CDR3 length equals 11 residues. The chain employs TRBV20-1 and TRBJ2-1, with D hard to call. The material was peripheral blood, obtained 28 days after the second AZD1222 dose. This TCR came from an adult who received the AZD1222 COVID-19 vaccine. The CDR3 DNA reads as TGCAGTGCTAGAACCTACAATGAGCAGTTCTTC. Its protein is CSARTYNEQFF.